The 10 T cell receptor beta chains given below trace back to one sample, sequenced in a study of cytomegalovirus exposure and HLA in healthy donors. 13 Jbeta primers and 60 Vbeta primers were used for the PCR. The protocol was immunoSEQ multiplex PCR, while the TCRdb copy is restricted to in-frame clones and leaves out a portion. The data show around 140,000 clones, with roughly four fifths seen just once and 8.1% held by the top ten. Sequenced sample: PBMCs. All receptors derive from a woman in her fifties or sixties in good health and CMV-seropositive.

In DNA form, the CDR3 reads TGTGCCAGCTCACCTCCTAAAGGAGACAGGGACGGAAACACCATATATTTT. This codes for CASSPPKGDRDGNTIYF. V is TRBV18 and J is TRBJ1-3; TRBD1 aligns across 7 bases. Germline V lookup: CDR1 KGHSH, CDR2 LQKENI. V lost 3 bases, J lost 4 bases, and 12 bases stayed unmatched. CDR3 length: 17 residues.

This chain connects TRBV28 to TRBJ2-1; D is unresolved. The germline gives CDR1 MDHEN, CDR2 SYDVKM. The CDR3 loop spans 15 amino acids. Trimming took off 2 bases at V and 6 bases at J, with 14 bases between the two ends. Here the CDR3 reads CASSLLVFGGNEQFF. The CDR3 nucleotides are TGTGCCAGCAGTTTACTAGTCTTCGGTGGCAATGAGCAGTTCTTC.

The chain has TRBV29-1 and TRBJ1-3, with D possibly TRBD1 on 5 matching bases. V was trimmed by 6 bases and J by 0 bases, leaving 12 bases between them. The CDR3 runs to 14 residues. Germline assignment: CDR1 SQVTM and CDR2 ANQGSEA. The CDR3 nucleotides are TGCAGCGTCCGTGACAGCCACTCTGGAAACACCATATATTTT. Translated, it gives CSVRDSHSGNTIYF.

The chain employs TRBV18 and TRBJ2-6, with 10 bases matching TRBD2. V dropped 10 bases and J dropped 0; count of bases not matched to a gene: 3. The CDR3 runs to 15 residues. In germline, CDR1 is KGHSH, CDR2 LQKENI. Here the CDR3 DNA reads TGTGCCACTAGCGGGGGCTACTCTGGGGCCAACGTCCTGACTTTC. Translation: CATSGGYSGANVLTF.

This clone has only one observation. The genes are TRBV7-2 and TRBJ1-1; D uncertain. The CDR3 consists of 13 residues. Germline lookup yields CDR1 SGHTA and CDR2 FQGNSA. Between the trimmed V and J ends, which lost 1 base and 4 bases, there was a span of 7 bases. CDR3 sequence: CASSLGRLTEAFF. The DNA for the CDR3 is TGTGCCAGCAGCTTAGGCAGGCTCACTGAAGCTTTCTTT.

The chain recombines TRBV7-9 with TRBJ2-1, with 11 nucleotides matching TRBD1. This CDR3 contains 15 residues. J lost 10 bases, V lost 3 bases, and 8 bases had no gene match. CDR1 and CDR2 (germline): SEHNR, FQNEAQ (reference sequence). The CDR3 sequence is CASSLGTGGPGEQFF. DNA of the CDR3: TGTGCCAGCAGCTTGGGGACAGGGGGTCCCGGAGAGCAGTTCTTC.

This clone was seen only once. V gene TRBV5-1 combines with J gene TRBJ2-1; 10 bases match TRBD2. The CDR3 has 16 amino acids. With 0 bases clipped from V and 2 bases from J, the junction kept 2 bases outside the gene matches. Germline loops: CDR1 SGHRS, CDR2 YFSETQ. CDR3 in DNA: TGCGCCAGCAGCTTGGATCTAGCGGGGGCCTACAATGAGCAGTTCTTC. This codes for CASSLDLAGAYNEQFF.

This clone has only one observation. The J gene is TRBJ1-2, the V gene TRBV7-2, with D perhaps TRBD1 (6 bases). The CDR3 has 14 amino acids. V lost 2 bases and J 3 bases, leaving 10 bases between the germline ends. CDR1 and CDR2 from the germline V gene are SGHTA and FQGNSA. CDR3 region: CASSLYRTDYGYTF. In nucleotides, the CDR3 is TGTGCCAGCAGCTTATACCGGACAGACTATGGCTACACCTTC.

The genes are TRBV7-2 and TRBJ2-1, with D tentatively TRBD1 (6 bases). The V end lost 4 bases, the J end lost 4 bases, and 17 bases lay between the germline ends. CDR1 is SGHTA and CDR2 is FQGNSA in the germline V gene. This CDR3 has 16 residues. The CDR3 protein is CASSWRGRDIYNEQFF. The CDR3 nucleotides are TGTGCCAGCAGCTGGAGAGGCCGGGACATTTACAATGAGCAGTTCTTC.

The rearrangement uses TRBV5-1 and TRBJ2-7; 9 positions agree with TRBD2. This CDR3 contains 16 residues. Germline loops: CDR1 SGHRS, CDR2 YFSETQ. V shed 4 bases and J 2 bases; nucleotides not matched to a gene: 10. The CDR3 coding sequence is TGCGCCAGCAGCGCCGCTCTTAGCGGGAGTCCCTACGAGCAGTACTTC. It encodes CASSAALSGSPYEQYF.